This T cell receptor (beta chain) was observed in a study of monozygotic twins with cystic fibrosis. Details on this clone: Antigen: not known.

Study-level findings and limits: J usage was most co-twin-similar in 8 of 16 pairs, V in 13. Median Simpson clonality of roughly 0.01 suggested naive T cells predominated.

With V trimmed by 7 bases and J by 7 bases, 14 bases remained unmatched. This CDR3 is 15 amino acids long. Germline V gene sequence: CDR1 MDHEN, CDR2 SYDVKM. This table comes from immunoSEQ multiplex PCR, and its TCRdb copy is limited to in-frame clones, with some not included. Among some 14,000 clones, around 93% were seen once, and the ten largest hold 8% to 9.5%. The chain has TRBV28 and TRBJ2-5; 8 bases fit TRBD1. The sequencing sample was made of blood. This receptor was identified in a girl aged 2-10 years with cystic fibrosis. The CDR3 DNA reads as TGTGCCAGCATTACAGACAGGGGAAGTTTTGGGACCCAGTACTTC. It is translated as CASITDRGSFGTQYF.